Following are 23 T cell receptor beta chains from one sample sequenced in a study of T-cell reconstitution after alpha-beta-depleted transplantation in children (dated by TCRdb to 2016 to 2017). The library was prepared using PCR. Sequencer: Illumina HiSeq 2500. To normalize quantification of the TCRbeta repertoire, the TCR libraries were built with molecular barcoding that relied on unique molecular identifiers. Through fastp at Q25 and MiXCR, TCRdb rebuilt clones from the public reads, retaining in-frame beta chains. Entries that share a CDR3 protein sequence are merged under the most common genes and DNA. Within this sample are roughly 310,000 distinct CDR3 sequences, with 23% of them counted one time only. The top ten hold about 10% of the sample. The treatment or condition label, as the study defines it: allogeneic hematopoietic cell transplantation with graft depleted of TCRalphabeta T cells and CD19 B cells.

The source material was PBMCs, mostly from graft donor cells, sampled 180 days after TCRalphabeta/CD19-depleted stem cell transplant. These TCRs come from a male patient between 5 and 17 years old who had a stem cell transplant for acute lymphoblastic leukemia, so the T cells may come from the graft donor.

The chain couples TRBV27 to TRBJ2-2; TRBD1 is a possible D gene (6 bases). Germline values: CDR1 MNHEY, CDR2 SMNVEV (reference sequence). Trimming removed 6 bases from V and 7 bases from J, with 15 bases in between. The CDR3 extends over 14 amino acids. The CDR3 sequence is CASSSDSPVGELFF. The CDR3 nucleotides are TGTGCCAGCAGCTCGGACAGCCCGGTCGGGGAGCTGTTTTTT.

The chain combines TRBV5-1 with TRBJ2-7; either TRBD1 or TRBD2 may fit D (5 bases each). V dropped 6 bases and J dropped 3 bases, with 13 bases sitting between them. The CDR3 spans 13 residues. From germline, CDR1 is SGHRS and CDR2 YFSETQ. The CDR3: CASTKGTDYEQYF. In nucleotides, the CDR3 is TGCGCCAGCACTAAGGGGACCGACTACGAGCAGTACTTC.

The CDR3 sequence: CASSLSRSHEQYF. CDR3 bases: TGTGCCAGCAGCTTATCCAGGAGCCACGAGCAGTACTTC. The V call is TRBV7-9, the J call TRBJ2-7, with D hard to call. Trimming stripped 2 bases from V and 5 bases from J, with 10 bases between. From germline, CDR1 is SEHNR and CDR2 FQNEAQ (reference sequence). This CDR3 is built from 13 residues.

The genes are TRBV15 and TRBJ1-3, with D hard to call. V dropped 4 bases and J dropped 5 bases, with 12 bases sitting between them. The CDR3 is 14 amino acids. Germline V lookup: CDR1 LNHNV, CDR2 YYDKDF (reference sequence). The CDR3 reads CATSMEGTRNTIYF. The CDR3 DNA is TGTGCCACCAGCATGGAGGGTACCCGAAACACCATATATTTT.

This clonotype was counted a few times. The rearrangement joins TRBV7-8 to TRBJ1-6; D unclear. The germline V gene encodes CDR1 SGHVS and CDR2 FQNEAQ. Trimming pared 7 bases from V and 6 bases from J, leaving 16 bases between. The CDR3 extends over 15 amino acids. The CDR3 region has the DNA TGTGCCAGCACAACTTATCGGGAGACTAATTCACCCCTCCACTTT. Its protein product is CASTTYRETNSPLHF.

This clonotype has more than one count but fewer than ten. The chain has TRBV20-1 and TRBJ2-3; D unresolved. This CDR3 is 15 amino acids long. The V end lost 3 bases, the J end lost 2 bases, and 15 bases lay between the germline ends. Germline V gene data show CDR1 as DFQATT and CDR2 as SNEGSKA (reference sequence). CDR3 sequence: CSARGRPKNTDTQYF. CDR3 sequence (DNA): TGCAGTGCTAGGGGTCGCCCCAAAAACACAGATACGCAGTATTTT.

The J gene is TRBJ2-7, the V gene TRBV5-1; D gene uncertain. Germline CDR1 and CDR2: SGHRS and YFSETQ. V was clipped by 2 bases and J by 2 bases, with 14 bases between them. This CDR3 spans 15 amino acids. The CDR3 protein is CASSFQPDFPYEQYF. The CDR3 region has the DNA TGCGCCAGCAGCTTTCAGCCAGATTTCCCCTACGAGCAGTACTTC.

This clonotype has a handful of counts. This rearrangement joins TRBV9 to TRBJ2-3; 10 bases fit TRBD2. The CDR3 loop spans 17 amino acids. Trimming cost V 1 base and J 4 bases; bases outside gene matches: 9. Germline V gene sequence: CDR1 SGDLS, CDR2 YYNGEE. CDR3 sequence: CASSVQISGRGADTQYF. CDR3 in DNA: TGTGCCAGCAGCGTACAGATAAGCGGGAGGGGAGCAGATACGCAGTATTTT.

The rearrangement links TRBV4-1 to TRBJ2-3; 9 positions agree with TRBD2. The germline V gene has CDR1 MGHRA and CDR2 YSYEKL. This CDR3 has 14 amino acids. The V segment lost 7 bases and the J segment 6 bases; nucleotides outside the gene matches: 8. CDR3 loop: CASTPTSGSDTQYF. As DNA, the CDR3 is TGCGCCAGCACCCCGACTAGCGGTTCCGATACGCAGTATTTT.

CDR3 in amino acids: CASSLDLPEQFF. As DNA, the CDR3 is TGCGCCAGCAGCTTGGATCTACCCGAGCAGTTCTTC. The chain recombines TRBV5-1 with TRBJ2-1; D is uncertain. The CDR3 has 12 amino acids. The V end lost 0 bases, the J end lost 10 bases, and 8 bases lay between the germline ends. Per germline, CDR1 SGHRS and CDR2 YFSETQ.

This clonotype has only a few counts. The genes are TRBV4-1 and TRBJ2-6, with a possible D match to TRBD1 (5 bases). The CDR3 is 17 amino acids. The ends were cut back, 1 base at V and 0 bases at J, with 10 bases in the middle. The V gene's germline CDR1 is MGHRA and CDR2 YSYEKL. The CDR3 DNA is TGCGCCAGCAGCCAAGGCAGGGCCTACTCTGGGGCCAACGTCCTGACTTTC. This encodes CASSQGRAYSGANVLTF.

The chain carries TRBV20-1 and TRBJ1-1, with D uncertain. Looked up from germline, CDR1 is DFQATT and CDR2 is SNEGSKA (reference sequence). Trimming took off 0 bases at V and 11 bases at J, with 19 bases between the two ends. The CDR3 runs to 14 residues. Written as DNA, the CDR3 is TGCAGTGCTAGAGATCCCAGCACATTCCGGGGTGCTTTCTTT. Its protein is CSARDPSTFRGAFF.

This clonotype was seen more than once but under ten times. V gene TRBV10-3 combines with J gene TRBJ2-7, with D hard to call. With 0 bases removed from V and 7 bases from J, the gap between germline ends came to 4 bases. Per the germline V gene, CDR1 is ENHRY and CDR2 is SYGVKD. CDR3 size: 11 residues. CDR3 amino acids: CAISESAEQYF. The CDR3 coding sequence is TGTGCCATCAGTGAGTCTGCAGAGCAGTACTTC.

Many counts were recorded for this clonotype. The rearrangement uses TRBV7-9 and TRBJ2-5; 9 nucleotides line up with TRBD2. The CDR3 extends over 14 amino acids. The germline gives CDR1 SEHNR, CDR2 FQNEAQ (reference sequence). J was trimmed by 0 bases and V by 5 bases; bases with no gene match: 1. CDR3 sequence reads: CASSGLAYQETQYF. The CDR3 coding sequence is TGTGCCAGCAGCGGACTAGCGTACCAAGAGACCCAGTACTTC.

The DNA of the CDR3 is TGTGCCAGCAGCCAACGGTTGATAGCGGGATTCACAGATACGCAGTATTTT. It specifies CASSQRLIAGFTDTQYF. V is TRBV7-3 and J is TRBJ2-3; 8 bases line up with TRBD2. In germline, CDR1 is SGHTA, CDR2 FQGTGA. The CDR3 is 17 amino acids. Germline trimming cut 5 bases from V and 2 bases from J; bases unmatched to any gene: 12.

The DNA for the CDR3 is TGCGCCAGCAGTGAGCGAGGGGCCGAGCAGTACTTC. Protein product: CASSERGAEQYF. The rearrangement joins TRBV10-1 to TRBJ2-7; D may correspond to TRBD1 or TRBD2 (5 bases each). This CDR3 contains 12 residues. Per the germline V gene, CDR1 is WNHNN and CDR2 is SYGVQD (reference sequence). With 2 bases removed from V and 6 bases from J, the gap between germline ends came to 8 bases.

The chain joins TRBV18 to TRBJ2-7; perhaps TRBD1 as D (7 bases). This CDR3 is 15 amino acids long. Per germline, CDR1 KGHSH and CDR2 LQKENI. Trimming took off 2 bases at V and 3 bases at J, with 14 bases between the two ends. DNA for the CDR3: TGTGCCAGCTCACCAAGGCGGGACAGAAACTACGAGCAGTACTTC. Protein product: CASSPRRDRNYEQYF.

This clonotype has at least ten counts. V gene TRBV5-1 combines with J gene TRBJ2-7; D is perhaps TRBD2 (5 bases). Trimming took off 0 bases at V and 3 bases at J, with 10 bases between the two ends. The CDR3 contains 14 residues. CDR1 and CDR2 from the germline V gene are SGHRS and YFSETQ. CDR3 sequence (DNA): TGCGCCAGCAGCTTGGACCCAGCGGTCTACGAGCAGTACTTC. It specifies CASSLDPAVYEQYF.

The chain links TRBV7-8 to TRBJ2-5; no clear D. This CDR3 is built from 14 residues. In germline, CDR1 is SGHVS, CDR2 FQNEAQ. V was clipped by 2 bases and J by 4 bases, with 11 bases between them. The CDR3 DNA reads TGTGCCAGCAGCTTACTGAGTCTTCGAGAGACCCAGTACTTC. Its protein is CASSLLSLRETQYF.

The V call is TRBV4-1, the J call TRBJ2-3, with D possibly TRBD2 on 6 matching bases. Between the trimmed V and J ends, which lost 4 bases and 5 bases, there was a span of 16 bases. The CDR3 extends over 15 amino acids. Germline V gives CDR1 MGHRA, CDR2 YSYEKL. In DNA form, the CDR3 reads TGCGCCAGCAGCCGCCTGGGGAGGTTTGGAGATACGCAGTATTTT. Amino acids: CASSRLGRFGDTQYF.

The CDR3 bases are TGTGCCAGCAGTTTATCGGGCGGGTTATCCTACAATGAGCAGTTCTTC. Translation: CASSLSGGLSYNEQFF. The chain links TRBV27 to TRBJ2-1; possibly TRBD2 for D (5 bases). This CDR3 is 16 amino acids long. Germline V CDR1 and CDR2: MNHEY, SMNVEV (reference sequence). Trimming stripped 0 bases from V and 1 base from J, with 10 bases between.

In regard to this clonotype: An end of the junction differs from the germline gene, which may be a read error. CDR3 sequence (DNA): TGCGCCATCAGTAGGACAAAGTGGGAAGTGGATACGCAGTATTTT. It specifies CAISRTKWEVDTQYF. V and J are TRBV10-1 and TRBJ2-3; a possible D gene is TRBD1 (5 bases). CDR1 WNHNN and CDR2 SYGVQD come from the germline V gene (reference sequence). The CDR3 runs to 15 residues.

The CDR3 bases are TGCGCCAGCAGTTATAGCGGGAGAGTGCCAGATACGCAGTATTTT. Protein product: CASSYSGRVPDTQYF. The chain combines TRBV5-1 with TRBJ2-3; TRBD2 aligns across 9 bases. V lost 5 bases, J lost 4 bases, and 8 bases stayed unmatched. In germline, CDR1 is SGHRS, CDR2 YFSETQ. This CDR3 has 15 amino acids.